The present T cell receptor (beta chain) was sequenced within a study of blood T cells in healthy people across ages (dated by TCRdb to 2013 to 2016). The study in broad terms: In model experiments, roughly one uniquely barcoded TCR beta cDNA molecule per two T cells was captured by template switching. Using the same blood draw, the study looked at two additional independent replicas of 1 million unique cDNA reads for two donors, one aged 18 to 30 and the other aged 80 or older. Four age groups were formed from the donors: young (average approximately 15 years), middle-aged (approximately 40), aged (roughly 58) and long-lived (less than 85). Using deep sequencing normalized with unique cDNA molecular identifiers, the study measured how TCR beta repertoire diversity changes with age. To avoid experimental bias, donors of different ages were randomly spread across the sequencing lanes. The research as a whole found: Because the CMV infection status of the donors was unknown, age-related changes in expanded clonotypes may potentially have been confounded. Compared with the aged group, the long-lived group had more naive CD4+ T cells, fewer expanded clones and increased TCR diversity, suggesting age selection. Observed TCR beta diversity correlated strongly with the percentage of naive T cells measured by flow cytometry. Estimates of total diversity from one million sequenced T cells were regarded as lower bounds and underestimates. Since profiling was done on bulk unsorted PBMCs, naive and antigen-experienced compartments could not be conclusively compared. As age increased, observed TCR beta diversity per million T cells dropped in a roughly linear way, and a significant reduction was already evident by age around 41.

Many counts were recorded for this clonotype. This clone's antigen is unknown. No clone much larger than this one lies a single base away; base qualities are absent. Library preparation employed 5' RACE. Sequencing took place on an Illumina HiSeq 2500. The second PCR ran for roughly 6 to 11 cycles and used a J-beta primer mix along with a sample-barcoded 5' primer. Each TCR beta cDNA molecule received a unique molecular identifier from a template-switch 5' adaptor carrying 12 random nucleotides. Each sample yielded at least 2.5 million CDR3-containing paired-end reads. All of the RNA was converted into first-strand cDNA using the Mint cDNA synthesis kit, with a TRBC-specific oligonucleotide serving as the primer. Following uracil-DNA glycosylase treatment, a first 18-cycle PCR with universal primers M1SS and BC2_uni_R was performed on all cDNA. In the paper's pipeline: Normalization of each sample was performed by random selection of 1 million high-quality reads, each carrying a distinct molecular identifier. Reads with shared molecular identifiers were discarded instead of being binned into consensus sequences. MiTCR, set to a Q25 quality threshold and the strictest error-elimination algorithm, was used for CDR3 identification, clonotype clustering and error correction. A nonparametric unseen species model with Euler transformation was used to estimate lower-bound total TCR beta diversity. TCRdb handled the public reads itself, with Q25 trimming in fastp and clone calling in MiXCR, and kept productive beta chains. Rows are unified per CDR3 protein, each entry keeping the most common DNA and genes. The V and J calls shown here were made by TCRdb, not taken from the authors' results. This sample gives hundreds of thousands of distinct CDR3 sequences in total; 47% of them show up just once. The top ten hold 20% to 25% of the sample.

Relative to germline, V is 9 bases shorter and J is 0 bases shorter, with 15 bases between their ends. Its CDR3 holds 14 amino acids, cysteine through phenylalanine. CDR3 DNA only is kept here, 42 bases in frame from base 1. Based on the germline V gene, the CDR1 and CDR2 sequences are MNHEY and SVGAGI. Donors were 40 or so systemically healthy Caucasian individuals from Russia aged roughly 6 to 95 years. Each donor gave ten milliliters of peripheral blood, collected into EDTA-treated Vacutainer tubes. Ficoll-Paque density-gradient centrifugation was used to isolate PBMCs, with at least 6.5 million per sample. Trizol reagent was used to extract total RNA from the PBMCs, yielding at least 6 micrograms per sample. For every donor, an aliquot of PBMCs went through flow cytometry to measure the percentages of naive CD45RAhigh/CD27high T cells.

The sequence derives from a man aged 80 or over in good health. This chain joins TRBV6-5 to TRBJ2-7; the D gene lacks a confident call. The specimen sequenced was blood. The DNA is TGTGCCAGTTCCGATCAGGCGAACTCCTACGAGCAGTACTTC. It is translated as CASSDQANSYEQYF.